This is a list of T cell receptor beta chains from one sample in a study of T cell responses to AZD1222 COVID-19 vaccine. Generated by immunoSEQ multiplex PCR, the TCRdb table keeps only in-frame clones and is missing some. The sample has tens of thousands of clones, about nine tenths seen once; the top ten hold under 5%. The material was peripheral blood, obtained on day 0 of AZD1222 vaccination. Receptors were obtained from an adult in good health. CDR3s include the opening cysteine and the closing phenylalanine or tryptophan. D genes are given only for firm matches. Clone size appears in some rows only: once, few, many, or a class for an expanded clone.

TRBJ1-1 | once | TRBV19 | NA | TGTGCCAGTACCCCGATATGGGGGAGCTCGGGCAGCGTGAACACTGAAGCTTTCTTT | CASTPIWGSSGSVNTEAFF
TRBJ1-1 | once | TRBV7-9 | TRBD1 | TGTGCCAGCAGCCAAGGACAGGGCGAAGCTTTCTTT | CASSQGQGEAFF
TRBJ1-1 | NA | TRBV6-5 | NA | TGTGCCAGCAGTCAATCCGGGCATAGACCAGCTTTCTTT | CASSQSGHRPAFF
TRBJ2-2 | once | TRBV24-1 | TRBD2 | TGTGCCACCAGTGGGCGGGAGATAGCCGGGGAGCTGTTTTTT | CATSGREIAGELFF
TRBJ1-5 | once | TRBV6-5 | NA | TGTGCCAGCGGCAGGGGAGGCAATCAGCCCCAGCATTTT | CASGRGGNQPQHF
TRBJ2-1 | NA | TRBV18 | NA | TGTGCCAGCTCAGCAGGGTCAGACAATGAGCAGTTCTTC | CASSAGSDNEQFF
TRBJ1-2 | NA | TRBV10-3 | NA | TGTGCCATCAGTGAGGGGGGACGAGGCTACACCTTC | CAISEGGRGYTF
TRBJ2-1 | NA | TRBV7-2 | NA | TGTGCCAGCAGCCCTGTGAGCAGTGAACAGTTCTTC | CASSPVSSEQFF
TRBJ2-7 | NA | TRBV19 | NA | TGTGCCAGTAGTATCGGCGAGGGGGGTCTGTACGAGCAGTACTTC | CASSIGEGGLYEQYF
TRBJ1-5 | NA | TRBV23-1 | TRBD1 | TGCGCCAGCCGGGACAGTGATCGGCCTCAGCCCCAGCATTTT | CASRDSDRPQPQHF
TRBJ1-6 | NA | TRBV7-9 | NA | TGTGCCAGCAGACCGGACACGAATTCACCCCTCCACTTT | CASRPDTNSPLHF